The source of this T cell receptor (beta chain) is a study of blood T cell repertoires in COVID-19. Germline CDR1 GTSNPN, CDR2 SVGIG (reference sequence). The CDR3 extends over 15 amino acids. J lost 1 base, V lost 2 bases, and 5 bases had no gene match. Repertoires were generated with immunoSEQ multiplex PCR, while TCRdb's copy carries only in-frame clones and drops some. The sample shows tens of thousands of clones, about 76% of them seen only once. Sequenced material: peripheral blood. The receptor's source is a woman at least 80 years old with active or convalescent COVID-19. The V call is TRBV30, the J call TRBJ1-5, with TRBD1 matching over 7 bases. The CDR3 here is CAWSKTGRSNQPQHF. The DNA of the CDR3 is TGTGCCTGGAGTAAGACAGGGCGAAGCAATCAGCCCCAGCATTTT.